This TCR beta chain originates from a study of blood T cell repertoires in COVID-19. Study-level information: Both acute and convalescent COVID-19 samples were obtained from the United States, Italy and Spain.

Trimming took 4 bases from V and 5 from J; bases not matched to a gene: 5. The CDR3 contains 15 residues. Germline V gene data show CDR1 as LNHDA and CDR2 as SQIVND (reference sequence). Study processing details: Reference gene primer amplification yielded estimated nucleated cell counts. Assay: immunoSEQ multiplex PCR; the TCRdb copy retains only in-frame clones and omits some. That table gives V, J and clone size, and the DNA gave D and trimming. The sample consists of around 63,000 clones, roughly 89% of them appearing once. This TCR was recovered from a woman of 80 years or more with acute or convalescent COVID-19. This chain links TRBV19 with TRBJ2-2, with 9 bases identical to TRBD1. The source material was peripheral blood. This CDR3 is CASSRDRASTGELFF. As DNA, the CDR3 is TGTGCCAGTAGTAGGGACAGGGCCTCGACCGGGGAGCTGTTTTTT.